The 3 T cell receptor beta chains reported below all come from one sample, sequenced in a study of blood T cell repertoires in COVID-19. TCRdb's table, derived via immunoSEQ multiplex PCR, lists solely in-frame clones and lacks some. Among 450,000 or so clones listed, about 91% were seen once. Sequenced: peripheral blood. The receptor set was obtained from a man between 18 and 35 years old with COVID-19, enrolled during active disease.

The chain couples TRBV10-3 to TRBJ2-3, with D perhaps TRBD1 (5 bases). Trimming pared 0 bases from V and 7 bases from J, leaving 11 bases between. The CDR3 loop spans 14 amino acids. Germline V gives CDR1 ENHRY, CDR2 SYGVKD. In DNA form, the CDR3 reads TGTGCCATCAGTGAGTCCCAGGGTGGTAATACGCAGTATTTT. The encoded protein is CAISESQGGNTQYF.

CDR3 sequence (DNA): TGTGCCAGCAGCTTATCTGGGACTAGCGGGAGCCCCACAGATACGCAGTATTTT. It yields the protein CASSLSGTSGSPTDTQYF. V and J are TRBV7-2 and TRBJ2-3; TRBD2 agrees at 14 bases. V lost 2 bases to trimming and J lost 2 bases; unmatched junction nucleotides: 6. CDR3 length: 18 residues. CDR1 is SGHTA, CDR2 FQGNSA, per germline.

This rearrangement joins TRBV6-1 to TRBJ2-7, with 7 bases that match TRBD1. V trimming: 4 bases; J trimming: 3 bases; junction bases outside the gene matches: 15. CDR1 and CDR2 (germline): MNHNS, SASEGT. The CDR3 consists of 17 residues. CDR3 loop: CASSARPTGANYYEQYF. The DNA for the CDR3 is TGTGCCAGCAGTGCCCGCCCAACAGGGGCTAACTACTACGAGCAGTACTTC.